This entry describes one T cell receptor (beta chain). Trimming removed 6 bases from V and 8 bases from J, with 13 bases in between. The CDR3 has 11 residues. Germline V gene sequence: CDR1 DFQATT, CDR2 SNEGSKA (reference sequence). TCRdb's table, derived via immunoSEQ multiplex PCR, lists solely in-frame clones and lacks some. The table shows nearly 250,000 clones, with about 83% occurring only once. These data belong to a study of blood T cell repertoires in COVID-19. Whole-study context: Sites in the United States, Italy and Spain provided acute and convalescent COVID-19 samples.

The chain has TRBV20-1 and TRBJ1-2, with D tentatively TRBD1 (6 bases). The sequence came from a woman between 45 and 65 years old who had recovered from COVID-19. The sample comprised PBMCs or T cells enriched from blood (not recorded which). The CDR3 sequence is CSAHSQGGYTF. The CDR3 nucleotides read TGCAGTGCCCACTCACAGGGAGGCTACACCTTC.